The entry below gives a single TCR beta chain sequence along with its context. This CDR3 is 17 amino acids long. Germline V lookup: CDR1 SGHAT, CDR2 FQNNGV. This entry belongs to a study of T cells expressing NK-cell markers. TCRdb reanalyzed the 5' RACE reads, giving one entry per CDR3 protein sequence and no DNA. The sample totals about 450,000 distinct CDR3 sequences. The source is a woman aged 18 to 75 in good health. The J gene is TRBJ2-4, the V gene TRBV11-2. Sequencing was done on a sample of blood T cells: a sorted CD56 or NKG2C T cell subset, CD4+ or CD8+ T cells, or bulk PBMC T cells (not recorded which). The CDR3: CASSLKGSSLAKNIQYF.